Listed here are 30 T cell receptor beta chains from one sample, sequenced in a study of identical twins. TCRdb passed the 5' RACE reads through MiXCR, listing each CDR3 protein once. Among approximately 220,000 distinct CDR3 sequences listed, roughly 7.5% were seen once. These data were also reused for a study on yellow fever vaccine responses in identical twins.

The material sequenced was memory (CD45RO+) T cells sorted from blood. Receptors originate from a young woman in good health.

There are a few counts of this clonotype. The chain carries TRBV5-1 and TRBJ2-5; 9 positions agree with TRBD1. V was pared by 0 bases and J by 2 bases, with 5 bases of the junction left unmatched. This CDR3 contains 16 residues. Germline lookup yields CDR1 SGHRS and CDR2 YFSETQ. This CDR3 is CASSLGVDRGQETQYF. Written as DNA, the CDR3 is TGCGCCAGCAGCTTGGGCGTAGACAGGGGGCAAGAGACCCAGTACTTC.

This clonotype was picked up many times. The CDR3 bases are TGTGCCAGCAAAAACCGGACTAGCGGGAGCGGAGAGACCCAGTACTTC. Amino acids: CASKNRTSGSGETQYF. The rearrangement links TRBV6-2 or TRBV6-3 to TRBJ2-5, with 13 bases identical to TRBD2. The CDR3 runs to 16 residues. The trim removed 7 bases at V and 4 bases at J, leaving 9 bases unmatched. Germline lookup yields CDR1 MNHEY and CDR2 SVGEGT.

This clonotype was detected only a few times. The chain joins TRBV24-1 to TRBJ2-6; D is uncertain. Per germline, CDR1 KGHDR and CDR2 SFDVKD. The V and J ends lost 0 bases and 0 bases respectively, with 5 bases between them. This CDR3 region has 16 residues. DNA for the CDR3: TGTGCCACCAGTGATTTGTATAGCTCTGGGGCCAACGTCCTGACTTTC. Its translation: CATSDLYSSGANVLTF.

The chain joins TRBV5-1 to TRBJ2-2; perhaps TRBD1 as D (6 bases). This CDR3 comprises 15 residues. The V gene lost 7 bases and the J gene lost 3 bases, with 16 bases spanning the gap. Germline CDR1 reads SGHRS; CDR2 reads YFSETQ. The CDR3 DNA reads as TGCGCCAGCCTCCAGGGACAAAAGGACACCGGGGAGCTGTTTTTT. It codes for CASLQGQKDTGELFF.

This clonotype was seen a few times. The chain joins TRBV14 to TRBJ1-2; possible D gene TRBD1, 5 bases. Trimming stripped 4 bases from V and 7 bases from J, with 22 bases between. CDR3 length equals 16 residues. CDR1 is SGHDN, CDR2 FVKESK, per germline. The CDR3 here is CASSPLDTPKRRGYTF. DNA of the CDR3: TGTGCCAGCAGCCCCCTGGACACCCCAAAAAGACGTGGCTACACCTTC.

The CDR3 DNA reads as TGTGCCAGCAGCCCCGGGACTAGCGACCACAATGAGCAGTTCTTC. Translated: CASSPGTSDHNEQFF. The chain is built from TRBV4-2 and TRBJ2-1; 10 bases fit TRBD2. Germline values: CDR1 LGHNA, CDR2 YNFKEQ. The junction had 5 bases not matched to a gene; V was cut back by 4 bases and J by 5 bases. This CDR3 is 15 amino acids long.

CDR3 sequence: CASSVEMVGYTF. CDR3 DNA sequence: TGTGCCAGCAGTGTCGAGATGGTCGGCTACACCTTC. The chain recombines TRBV2 with TRBJ1-2, with D hard to call. This CDR3 comprises 12 residues. CDR1 and CDR2 from the germline V gene are SNHLY and FYNNEI. V was shortened by 4 bases and J by 8 bases, with 11 bases between the two germline ends.

This clonotype was picked up a small number of times. This rearrangement joins TRBV20-1 to TRBJ2-5, with D possibly TRBD1 on 8 matching bases. Trimming took 5 bases from V and 7 from J, leaving 14 bases between them. The CDR3 extends over 12 amino acids. Per the germline V gene, CDR1 is DFQATT and CDR2 is SNEGSKA (reference sequence). The CDR3 DNA sequence: TGCAGTGCTCCGGACAGGGAGGGGACCCAGTACTTC. Protein product: CSAPDREGTQYF.

The V gene is TRBV5-1, the J gene TRBJ2-1; TRBD2 aligns across 8 bases. CDR3 size: 17 residues. Looked up from germline, CDR1 is SGHRS and CDR2 is YFSETQ. After removal of 0 bases from V and 8 bases from J, the junction contained 13 bases not matched to a gene. CDR3 in DNA: TGCGCCAGCAGCTTGGTCCGGGGGGGCTACCTTTCGGATGAGCAGTTCTTC. Encoded protein: CASSLVRGGYLSDEQFF.

The chain's CDR3 is CASSESTGTPQYF. CDR3 DNA sequence: TGTGCCAGCAGTGAAAGTACCGGGACCCCGCAGTATTTT. The rearrangement joins TRBV6-1 to TRBJ2-3; D may correspond to TRBD1 or TRBD2 (5 bases each). The CDR3 loop spans 13 amino acids. Germline CDR1 is MNHNS and CDR2 is SASEGT. V was shortened by 2 bases and J by 10 bases, with 13 bases between the two germline ends.

The sample holds a few counts of this clonotype. The CDR3 DNA sequence: TGTGCCAGCAGCTTAGCCGAAGACAGGGTCGCAGATACGCAGTATTTT. Amino acids: CASSLAEDRVADTQYF. V gene TRBV7-9 combines with J gene TRBJ2-3, with 7 bases matching TRBD1. CDR1 is SEHNR and CDR2 is FQNEAQ in the germline V gene (reference sequence). V lost 0 bases and J lost 4; bases outside the gene matches: 7. This CDR3 contains 16 residues.

J is TRBJ2-4 and V is TRBV30; 7 bases line up with TRBD2. Germline V gene data show CDR1 as GTSNPN and CDR2 as SVGIG (reference sequence). Trimming removed 7 bases from V and 6 bases from J; junction bases left unmatched: 18. This CDR3 contains 16 residues. The CDR3 region is CAYTRLGLESGNIQYF. Here the CDR3 DNA reads TGTGCCTATACAAGATTAGGACTAGAGAGTGGAAACATTCAGTACTTC. Full variable domain (missing parts from reference TRBV30 and TRBJ2-4): SQTIHQWPATLVQPVGSPLSLECTVEGTSNPNLYWYRQAAGRGLQLLFYSVGIGQISSEVPQNLSASRPQDRQFILSSKKLLLSDSGFYLCAYTRLGLESGNIQYFGAGTRLSVL.

The sample holds many counts of this clonotype. The DNA of the CDR3 is TGTGCCAGCAGTTCCCTCAGGGGAACCTCACTTGGGGCCAACGTCCTGACTTTC. Translated, it gives CASSSLRGTSLGANVLTF. V is TRBV12-3 or TRBV12-4 and J is TRBJ2-6; perhaps TRBD1 as D (6 bases). With 4 bases removed from V and 3 bases from J, the gap between germline ends came to 19 bases. The CDR3 sequence is 18 residues long.

CDR3 nucleotides: TGTGCCAGCAGCTCCCGACTAGCGGGAGAGTGGGATACGCAGTATTTT. Translated, it gives CASSSRLAGEWDTQYF. The chain employs TRBV11-2 and TRBJ2-3; 12 positions match TRBD2. This CDR3 is built from 16 residues. Germline CDR1 and CDR2: SGHAT and FQNNGV. The V gene end was trimmed by 4 bases and the J gene end by 6 bases; junction bases not matched to a gene: 8.

This clonotype was detected a few times. CDR3 protein: CASSLSGAATDTQYF. Here the CDR3 DNA reads TGTGCCAGCAGTCTCTCGGGGGCGGCCACAGATACGCAGTATTTT. The chain uses TRBV6-5 and TRBJ2-3; the D call may be TRBD1 or TRBD2 (6 bases each). V was shortened by 5 bases and J by 2 bases, with 14 bases between the two germline ends. The CDR3 totals 15 residues. From germline, CDR1 is MNHEY and CDR2 SVGAGI.

This clonotype was recorded a few times. The V and J genes are TRBV7-3 and TRBJ2-3; 7 nucleotides line up with TRBD2. CDR1 and CDR2 (germline): SGHTA, FQGTGA. The CDR3 extends over 16 amino acids. The V segment lost 1 base and the J segment 5 bases; nucleotides outside the gene matches: 9. Written as DNA, the CDR3 is TGTGCCAGCAGCTTAATGGGCGGGGGTCGGGGAGATACGCAGTATTTT. Its protein is CASSLMGGGRGDTQYF.

The chain carries TRBV10-3 and TRBJ1-6; possibly TRBD1 for D (5 bases). Germline lookup yields CDR1 ENHRY and CDR2 SYGVKD. Trimming took 6 bases from V and 8 from J, leaving 14 bases between them. CDR3 length equals 14 residues. In DNA form, the CDR3 reads TGTGCCATCAGGGGGACTGATGGAGATTCACCCCTCCACTTT. Translating it yields CAIRGTDGDSPLHF.

This clonotype has a count of ten or more. The V call is TRBV7-8, the J call TRBJ2-3; D remains ambiguous. Trimming shortened V by 0 bases and J by 0 bases, and 10 bases separated the two germline ends. Germline CDR1 reads SGHVS; CDR2 reads FQNEAQ. The CDR3 is 16 residues long. Here the CDR3 reads CASSLAFKGSTDTQYF. The CDR3, as DNA: TGTGCCAGCAGCTTAGCGTTTAAGGGAAGCACAGATACGCAGTATTTT.

The V gene is TRBV15, the J gene TRBJ1-1, with unresolved D. The ends were cut back, 6 bases at V and 2 bases at J, with 13 bases in the middle. Germline CDR1 is LNHNV and CDR2 is YYDKDF (reference sequence). This CDR3 contains 14 residues. The DNA of the CDR3 is TGTGCCACCAGATCGATCCGGGGAAACACTGAAGCTTTCTTT. This translates into CATRSIRGNTEAFF.

Many counts were recorded for this clonotype. The genes are TRBV7-2 and TRBJ2-2; tentatively, D is TRBD2 (5 bases). CDR3 length: 12 residues. CDR1 is SGHTA, CDR2 FQGNSA, per germline. The ends were cut back, 3 bases at V and 7 bases at J, with 6 bases in the middle. The CDR3 DNA reads as TGTGCCAGCAGCTTTAGCGTCGGGGAGCTGTTTTTT. Protein product: CASSFSVGELFF.

This clonotype was counted ten times or more. The rearrangement joins TRBV24-1 to TRBJ2-2, with D unresolved. The ends were cut back, 4 bases at V and 3 bases at J, with 11 bases in the middle. Germline-derived CDR1 and CDR2 are KGHDR and SFDVKD. CDR3 length equals 15 residues. The chain's CDR3 is CATSDPGRDTGELFF. The CDR3 bases are TGTGCCACCAGTGACCCCGGACGGGACACCGGGGAGCTGTTTTTT.

The gene calls are TRBV9 and TRBJ2-6, with D possibly matching TRBD2 (5 bases). CDR1 and CDR2 from the germline V gene are SGDLS and YYNGEE. This CDR3 has 15 amino acids. Between the trimmed V and J ends, which lost 2 bases and 4 bases, there was a span of 10 bases. CDR3 residues: CASSVRGSGANVLTF. The CDR3 DNA reads as TGTGCCAGCAGCGTTAGAGGGTCCGGGGCCAACGTCCTGACTTTC.

This clonotype was seen repeatedly, ten times or more. The chain uses TRBV7-8 and TRBJ2-7; D unresolved. Germline V lookup: CDR1 SGHVS, CDR2 FQNEAQ. The CDR3 runs to 11 residues. With 1 base removed from V and 5 bases from J, the gap between germline ends came to 3 bases. The CDR3 DNA reads TGTGCCAGCAGCTTAGTGGACGAGCAGTACTTC. Its protein product is CASSLVDEQYF.

This clonotype was seen many times. Here the CDR3 DNA reads TGTGCCAGCAGCCGGGACGGGAGCTCCTACAATGAGCAGTTCTTC. Encoded protein: CASSRDGSSYNEQFF. The rearrangement joins TRBV7-2 to TRBJ2-1; D may be TRBD2 (6 bases). V lost 5 bases to trimming and J lost 0 bases, with 11 bases between them. The CDR3 is 15 amino acids. Per germline, CDR1 SGHTA and CDR2 FQGNSA.

This clonotype was recorded a few times. J is TRBJ2-6 and V is TRBV27, with D maybe TRBD1 (5 bases). The ends were cut back, 1 base at V and 4 bases at J, with 11 bases in the middle. CDR3 length: 16 residues. Germline assignment: CDR1 MNHEY and CDR2 SMNVEV (reference sequence). In DNA form, the CDR3 reads TGTGCCAGCAGTTTATATAGGGGTTCAGGGGCCAACGTCCTGACTTTC. This sequence encodes CASSLYRGSGANVLTF.

This clonotype was detected a few times. The rearrangement joins TRBV5-5 to TRBJ2-1; the match to TRBD1 covers 10 bases. The trim removed 4 bases at V and 4 bases at J, leaving 14 bases unmatched. This CDR3 has 18 amino acids. Germline V gives CDR1 SGHKS, CDR2 YYEKEE (reference sequence). The CDR3 reads CASSSRDRGPRFYNEQFF. Written as DNA, the CDR3 is TGTGCCAGCAGCAGCCGGGACAGGGGTCCGCGTTTTTACAATGAGCAGTTCTTC.

In regard to this clonotype: This may be a read error: a much more frequent sequence differs by one nucleotide. CDR3 in DNA: TGCAGTGCTAGCCCGACTAGCGTGGATTCCAGTGAGCAGTTCTTC. This translates into CSASPTSVDSSEQFF. V gene TRBV20-1 combines with J gene TRBJ2-1, with 8 bases aligning to TRBD2. The trim removed 3 bases at V and 9 bases at J, leaving 13 bases unmatched. The germline V gene encodes CDR1 DFQATT and CDR2 SNEGSKA (reference sequence). The CDR3 runs 15 residues.

This clonotype was seen more than once but under ten times. The rearrangement uses TRBV9 and TRBJ2-2; D perhaps matches TRBD1 (5 bases). Germline V CDR1 and CDR2: SGDLS, YYNGEE. Trimming left V 0 bases short and J 4 bases short, with 19 bases between. The CDR3 contains 18 residues. The CDR3 is CASSVAETSKRGTGELFF. The DNA of the CDR3 is TGTGCCAGCAGCGTAGCCGAGACGTCAAAAAGGGGCACCGGGGAGCTGTTTTTT.

V and J are TRBV7-2 and TRBJ2-3; tentatively, D is TRBD1 or TRBD2 (5 bases each). CDR3 length: 15 residues. Looked up from germline, CDR1 is SGHTA and CDR2 is FQGNSA. The V end was cut by 5 bases, the J end by 4 bases, with 16 bases between. CDR3 nucleotides: TGTGCCAGCAGCCGTGGAGGACTGGGGGCAGATACGCAGTATTTT. It is translated as CASSRGGLGADTQYF.

This chain uses TRBV11-3 with TRBJ2-2; D is possibly TRBD2 (5 bases). V gave up 6 bases and J gave up 5 bases, with 10 bases separating them. Germline V gives CDR1 SGHNT, CDR2 YENEEA. CDR3 size: 13 residues. The CDR3 is CASRGGGTGELFF. DNA for the CDR3: TGTGCCAGCAGAGGAGGCGGGACCGGGGAGCTGTTTTTT.